This TCR beta chain was sequenced in a study of OX40 agonist ivuxolimab in advanced cancers. The CDR3 covers 15 residues. Germline V lookup: CDR1 LNHDA, CDR2 SQIVND (reference sequence). After removal of 5 bases from V and 7 bases from J, the junction contained 8 bases not matched to a gene. The table came from immunoSEQ multiplex PCR; TCRdb's copy has only in-frame clones and leaves some out. The repertoire holds some 35,000 clones, around 83% seen once, with around 9.3% in the top ten. The V gene is TRBV19, the J gene TRBJ2-1; 10 bases map to TRBD2. The material sequenced was CD4+ or CD8+ T cells sorted from blood, taken in a trial of the OX40 agonist ivuxolimab. This receptor was taken from an adult with an advanced solid tumor such as melanoma, head and neck, liver or kidney cancer. CDR3 bases: TGTGCCAGTAGTCCCATAGCGGGGGGCCGGAATGAGCAGTTCTTC. This translates into CASSPIAGGRNEQFF. Combining the CDR3 with reference TRBV19 and TRBJ2-1 gives the whole variable domain DGGITQSPKYLFRKEGQNVTLSCEQNLNHDAMYWYRQDPGQGLRLIYYSQIVNDFQKGDIAEGYSVSREKKESFPLTVTSAQKNPTAFYLCASSPIAGGRNEQFFGPGTRLTVL.